The 16 T cell receptor beta chains given below trace back to one sample, sequenced in a study of cytomegalovirus exposure and HLA in healthy donors. The primer mix had 60 Vbeta and 13 Jbeta primers. Produced via immunoSEQ multiplex PCR; TCRdb's table is partial and in-frame only. The sample contains approximately 74,000 clones, about 80% of which appear only once. Sequenced material: PBMCs. Receptor source: a woman in her thirties or forties in good health and CMV-seronegative.

The chain has TRBV6-6 and TRBJ1-1; 7 nucleotides match TRBD1. This CDR3 spans 14 amino acids. V trimming: 8 bases; J trimming: 11 bases; junction bases outside the gene matches: 17. CDR1 and CDR2 from the germline V gene are MNHNY and SVGAGI (reference sequence). CDR3 bases: TGTGCCAGCGACAAGAGGGGGACAGCATCGGAGGCTTTCTTT. Translating it yields CASDKRGTASEAFF.

The chain has TRBV29-1 and TRBJ2-5, with D maybe TRBD1 (5 bases). The germline V gene encodes CDR1 SQVTM and CDR2 ANQGSEA. Trimming left V 3 bases short and J 1 base short, with 6 bases between. This CDR3 has 12 residues. The CDR3 protein is CSVDGAQETQYF. In DNA, the CDR3 is TGCAGCGTTGATGGGGCCCAAGAGACCCAGTACTTC.

V and J are TRBV7-3 and TRBJ2-1; 13 nucleotides line up with TRBD2. CDR3 size: 15 residues. The germline CDR1 and CDR2 sequences are SGHTA and FQGTGA. Trimming at V came to 5 bases and at J to 9 bases, leaving 7 bases not matched to a gene. For the CDR3, the DNA is TGTGCCAGCAGCCTACTAGCGGGAGGGCCCGGTGAGCAGTTCTTC. Its translation is CASSLLAGGPGEQFF. The variable domain in full, completed from reference TRBV7-3 and TRBJ2-1, reads GAGVSQTPSNKVTEKGKYVELRCDPISGHTALYWYRQSLGQGPEFLIYFQGTGAADDSGLPNDRFFAVRPEGSVSTLKIQRTERGDSAVYLCASSLLAGGPGEQFFGPGTRLTVL.

The chain employs TRBV9 and TRBJ2-3; 9 bases agree with TRBD2. The germline V gene has CDR1 SGDLS and CDR2 YYNGEE. This CDR3 is built from 16 residues. With 3 bases clipped from V and 6 bases from J, the junction kept 11 bases outside the gene matches. As DNA, the CDR3 is TGTGCCAGCAGCGGTACAGCGGGAGGAGTTTTGGATACGCAGTATTTT. This gives the protein CASSGTAGGVLDTQYF.

This rearrangement joins TRBV7-2 to TRBJ2-1, with 13 bases that match TRBD2. The V gene end was trimmed by 2 bases and the J gene end by 2 bases; junction bases not matched to a gene: 9. The germline gives CDR1 SGHTA, CDR2 FQGNSA. The CDR3 consists of 19 residues. CDR3 sequence (DNA): TGTGCCAGCAGCTTATCACTAGCGGGAGGGCCCTCGCCCTACAATGAGCAGTTCTTC. Amino acid sequence: CASSLSLAGGPSPYNEQFF.

The chain joins TRBV7-9 to TRBJ1-1; possible D gene TRBD1, 6 bases. This CDR3 is built from 14 residues. Germline CDR1 and CDR2: SEHNR and FQNEAQ (reference sequence). The germline V and J ends were trimmed by 1 base and 5 bases, with 11 bases remaining between them. CDR3 nucleotides: TGTGCCAGCAGCTTAGGCAGGGGAGGGACTGAAGCTTTCTTT. Protein sequence: CASSLGRGGTEAFF.

The chain is built from TRBV6-1 and TRBJ2-7; D remains ambiguous. CDR1 and CDR2 from the germline V gene are MNHNS and SASEGT. The V end was cut by 0 bases, the J end by 3 bases, with 9 bases between. CDR3 size: 14 residues. Here the CDR3 reads CASSEAPLLYEQYF. CDR3 coding DNA: TGTGCCAGCAGTGAAGCTCCACTGCTCTACGAGCAGTACTTC.

The chain combines TRBV9 with TRBJ1-1, with 7 bases that match TRBD1. Germline assignment: CDR1 SGDLS and CDR2 YYNGEE. The V gene end was trimmed by 0 bases and the J gene end by 1 base; junction bases not matched to a gene: 6. The CDR3 is 16 residues long. The CDR3 DNA sequence: TGTGCCAGCAGCGTAGCGCCAGGGGGAAGGAACACTGAAGCTTTCTTT. Amino acid sequence: CASSVAPGGRNTEAFF.

The gene calls are TRBV6-5 and TRBJ2-2; D gene unclear. This CDR3 region has 13 residues. The germline V gene has CDR1 MNHEY and CDR2 SVGAGI. Trimming shortened V by 4 bases and J by 6 bases, and 9 bases separated the two germline ends. The CDR3 DNA follows: TGTGCCAGCAGTTCCCCCTCCCCCGGGGAGCTGTTTTTT. Residues: CASSSPSPGELFF.

The chain recombines TRBV28 with TRBJ2-4, with 8 positions matching TRBD1. V lost 6 bases and J lost 1; bases outside the gene matches: 5. This CDR3 has 15 residues. Germline CDR1 reads MDHEN; CDR2 reads SYDVKM. The CDR3 DNA reads as TGTGCCAGCAGGGACCGGGACAGGGCCAAAAACATTCAGTACTTC. As protein: CASRDRDRAKNIQYF.

This clone was found a few times. The rearrangement joins TRBV28 to TRBJ1-1, with D possibly TRBD1 on 5 matching bases. This CDR3 region has 13 residues. V was cut by 5 bases and J by 1 base, with 8 bases left in between. CDR1 MDHEN and CDR2 SYDVKM come from the germline V gene. In DNA form, the CDR3 reads TGTGCCAGCAGTGGGGGGGAGAACACTGAAGCTTTCTTT. This encodes CASSGGENTEAFF.

The V and J genes are TRBV2 and TRBJ1-5; 10 bases map to TRBD1. The CDR3 consists of 15 residues. Germline values: CDR1 SNHLY, CDR2 FYNNEI. V trimming: 6 bases; J trimming: 2 bases; junction bases outside the gene matches: 4. CDR3 in amino acids: CASSIGQGGNQPQHF. CDR3 coding DNA: TGTGCCAGCAGCATCGGACAGGGGGGCAATCAGCCCCAGCATTTT.

The V call is TRBV2, the J call TRBJ1-3; a weak D match, TRBD1 (5 bases). CDR1 is SNHLY, CDR2 FYNNEI, per germline. The CDR3 runs to 14 residues. V lost 6 bases and J lost 0, with 9 bases in between. CDR3 nucleotide sequence: TGTGCCAGCAGGCGACAGAGCTCTGGAAACACCATATATTTT. Protein sequence: CASRRQSSGNTIYF.

The chain is built from TRBV29-1 and TRBJ2-5; 9 nucleotides align to TRBD2. CDR1 and CDR2 (germline): SQVTM, ANQGSEA. V was clipped by 2 bases and J by 2 bases; unmatched bases: 6. The CDR3 consists of 15 residues. The CDR3 DNA follows: TGCAGCGTTGAAAGAGCGGGGGGTGTTCAAGAGACCCAGTACTTC. It encodes CSVERAGGVQETQYF.

This rearrangement joins TRBV28 to TRBJ2-7; D perhaps matches TRBD1 (5 bases). The germline V and J ends were trimmed by 3 bases and 2 bases, with 11 bases remaining between them. This CDR3 has 14 residues. Per germline, CDR1 MDHEN and CDR2 SYDVKM. In DNA, the CDR3 is TGTGCCAGCAGTTTCGGCGACAGAGCCTACGAGCAGTACTTC. As protein: CASSFGDRAYEQYF.

V usage is TRBV29-1 and J usage is TRBJ2-3; TRBD2 is a possible D gene (6 bases). Germline values: CDR1 SQVTM, CDR2 ANQGSEA. The CDR3 covers 14 residues. V was shortened by 0 bases and J by 4 bases, with 11 bases between the two germline ends. The CDR3 region has the DNA TGCAGCGTTGAAGACCCGGGACTTTCAGATACGCAGTATTTT. This gives the protein CSVEDPGLSDTQYF.